There are a few counts of the clone carrying this T cell receptor beta chain. These data come from a study of beta chain features in type 1 diabetes. The germline gives CDR1 SGHTA, CDR2 FQGTGA. The V end was cut by 1 base, the J end by 12 bases, with 6 bases between. This CDR3 contains 11 residues. Since all of the isolated RNA was reverse transcribed, expressed TCRB transcripts were what got sequenced. TCRdb keeps only in-frame clones here, not all; method: immunoSEQ multiplex PCR. The table has hundreds of thousands of clones, roughly a sixth seen once; the top ten hold about 0.02%. CD4+ naive, central memory, regulatory and stem cell-like memory subsets were isolated by sorting on CD45RO/CCR7/CD25/CD127/CD95/CD27. Sorted populations all had greater than 95% purity.

The clonotype originates from a woman aged 18-35 years in good health. The chain employs TRBV7-3 and TRBJ2-2; D is undetermined. What was sequenced was naive CD4+ T cells from blood. CDR3 residues: CASSLNGKLFF. In nucleotides, the CDR3 is TGTGCCAGCAGCTTAAATGGGAAGCTGTTTTTT. The whole variable domain, remainder taken from reference TRBV7-3 and TRBJ2-2, is GAGVSQTPSNKVTEKGKYVELRCDPISGHTALYWYRQSLGQGPEFLIYFQGTGAADDSGLPNDRFFAVRPEGSVSTLKIQRTERGDSAVYLCASSLNGKLFFGEGSRLTVL.